The 24 T cell receptor beta chains reported below all come from one sample, sequenced in a study of blood T cell repertoires in COVID-19. The assay was immunoSEQ multiplex PCR, and TCRdb's table has in-frame clones only and misses some. The data show 140,000 to 150,000 clones, 79% seen once. What was sequenced was peripheral blood. These receptors were obtained from a man aged 45-65 years with active or convalescent COVID-19.

This clone was seen only a few times. This chain connects TRBV6-2 or TRBV6-3 to TRBJ2-7; 7 bases are a match to TRBD1. Germline assignment: CDR1 MNHEY and CDR2 SVGEGT. The junction had 6 bases not matched to a gene; V was cut back by 1 base and J by 3 bases. This CDR3 contains 15 residues. The CDR3 sequence is CASSYFPGQSYEQYF. DNA of the CDR3: TGTGCCAGCAGTTACTTTCCGGGACAGAGCTACGAGCAGTACTTC.

The rearrangement joins TRBV11-2 to TRBJ2-7, with TRBD2 matching 8 bases. Germline lookup yields CDR1 SGHAT and CDR2 FQNNGV. V dropped 6 bases and J dropped 1; count of bases not matched to a gene: 5. The CDR3 runs 14 residues. The CDR3 nucleotides read TGTGCCAGCAGGCTCGCGGGGGGTTCCTACGAGCAGTACTTC. Translated: CASRLAGGSYEQYF.

The chain carries TRBV6-5 and TRBJ2-3, with 11 bases lining up with TRBD2. With 2 bases clipped from V and 5 bases from J, the junction kept 0 bases outside the gene matches. The V gene's germline CDR1 is MNHEY and CDR2 SVGAGI. The CDR3 is 14 residues long. For the CDR3, the DNA is TGTGCCAGCAGTTACACTAGCGGGAGAGATACGCAGTATTTT. Translated, it gives CASSYTSGRDTQYF.

This chain connects TRBV19 to TRBJ1-3, with 9 bases aligning to TRBD1. Germline CDR1 and CDR2: LNHDA and SQIVND (reference sequence). V shed 1 base, J shed 2 bases, and the junction held 3 bases outside the gene matches. The CDR3 is 16 amino acids. The CDR3 bases are TGTGCCAGTAGTATAGCCGGGACAGGGACTGGAAACACCATATATTTT. Translating it yields CASSIAGTGTGNTIYF.

This clone has only one observation. The rearrangement links TRBV28 to TRBJ2-7; D unresolved. V lost 6 bases and J 3 bases, leaving 9 bases between the germline ends. The CDR3 is made up of 12 amino acids. Germline CDR1 reads MDHEN; CDR2 reads SYDVKM. The DNA of the CDR3 is TGTGCCAGCAGGAGATCAGGCTACGAGCAGTACTTC. It translates to CASRRSGYEQYF.

V is TRBV27 and J is TRBJ2-7; 8 bases align to TRBD2. This CDR3 is built from 14 residues. CDR1 is MNHEY, CDR2 SMNVEV, per germline (reference sequence). J gave up 3 bases and V 5 bases, and 6 bases lay outside the gene matches. Written as DNA, the CDR3 is TGTGCCAGCAGTGAGCGGGAGAGGGGCTACGAGCAGTACTTC. This encodes CASSERERGYEQYF.

The chain couples TRBV7-3 to TRBJ2-1; D is ambiguous. This CDR3 spans 14 amino acids. CDR1 is SGHTA and CDR2 is FQGTGA in the germline V gene. Trimming removed 3 bases from V and 2 bases from J, with 8 bases in between. CDR3 in amino acids: CASSFGGTYNEQFF. The CDR3 coding sequence is TGTGCCAGCAGCTTCGGCGGTACCTACAATGAGCAGTTCTTC. The full variable domain, its missing parts supplied by reference TRBV7-3 and TRBJ2-1, is GAGVSQTPSNKVTEKGKYVELRCDPISGHTALYWYRQSLGQGPEFLIYFQGTGAADDSGLPNDRFFAVRPEGSVSTLKIQRTERGDSAVYLCASSFGGTYNEQFFGPGTRLTVL.

For this clone: Given a much more abundant clone one base away, this may be a read error. The chain recombines TRBV7-9 with TRBJ2-7, with 15 positions matching TRBD2. Germline CDR1 reads SEHNR; CDR2 reads FQNEAQ (reference sequence). With V trimmed by 4 bases and J by 6 bases, 1 base remained unmatched. The CDR3 is made up of 14 amino acids. CDR3 sequence (DNA): TGTGCCAGCAGCTGGGGACTAGCGGGAGGCGAGCAGTACTTC. Protein: CASSWGLAGGEQYF.

This chain connects TRBV4-2 to TRBJ2-1; tentatively, D is TRBD2 (8 bases). The CDR3 loop spans 16 amino acids. The germline V gene has CDR1 LGHNA and CDR2 YNFKEQ. V was trimmed by 0 bases and J by 4 bases, leaving 13 bases between them. The CDR3 DNA reads TGTGCCAGCAGCCAAGAGCGGGAGGACAGGTACAATGAGCAGTTCTTC. This translates into CASSQEREDRYNEQFF.

J is TRBJ1-1 and V is TRBV18, with unresolved D. The germline V gene has CDR1 KGHSH and CDR2 LQKENI. The V end was cut by 0 bases, the J end by 7 bases, with 9 bases between. There are 13 residues in the CDR3. CDR3 sequence reads: CASSPPVRFEAFF. DNA for the CDR3: TGTGCCAGCTCACCACCGGTGAGGTTTGAAGCTTTCTTT.

The chain combines TRBV5-1 with TRBJ1-3, with 7 bases identical to TRBD1. V was clipped by 3 bases and J by 0 bases; unmatched bases: 12. Germline V gene sequence: CDR1 SGHRS, CDR2 YFSETQ. There are 18 residues in the CDR3. The CDR3 region is CASSWDSKNTNSGNTIYF. The CDR3 DNA follows: TGCGCCAGCAGCTGGGACAGTAAAAATACGAACTCTGGAAACACCATATATTTT.

J is TRBJ2-1 and V is TRBV10-3; 7 bases are shared with TRBD1. This CDR3 spans 12 amino acids. CDR1 ENHRY and CDR2 SYGVKD come from the germline V gene. V dropped 6 bases and J dropped 8; count of bases not matched to a gene: 4. CDR3 nucleotide sequence: TGTGCCATCAGGGCAGGGGGTGATGAGCAGTTCTTC. The encoded protein is CAIRAGGDEQFF.

The V call is TRBV27, the J call TRBJ2-2; D may be TRBD1 (5 bases). The CDR3 has 16 residues. The V gene lost 4 bases and the J gene lost 4 bases, with 16 bases spanning the gap. CDR1 is MNHEY and CDR2 is SMNVEV in the germline V gene (reference sequence). CDR3 protein: CASSSRDLGGTGELFF. CDR3 sequence (DNA): TGTGCCAGCAGTTCCAGGGATCTAGGTGGCACCGGGGAGCTGTTTTTT.

V and J are TRBV25-1 and TRBJ2-3; the match to TRBD1 covers 9 bases. Germline-derived CDR1 and CDR2 are MGHDK and SYGVNS. The length of the CDR3 is 15 residues. V lost 7 bases to trimming and J lost 4 bases; unmatched junction nucleotides: 9. The CDR3 spells CASIPGTGLPDTQYF. The CDR3 coding sequence is TGTGCCAGCATACCCGGGACAGGGTTGCCAGATACGCAGTATTTT.

This chain joins TRBV4-1 and TRBJ1-1; TRBD1 matches 9 bases. The CDR3 is made up of 15 amino acids. Germline V lookup: CDR1 MGHRA, CDR2 YSYEKL. V shed 3 bases and J 1 base; nucleotides not matched to a gene: 3. The CDR3 protein is CASSHPGQGNTEAFF. In nucleotides, the CDR3 is TGCGCCAGCAGCCATCCGGGACAGGGGAACACTGAAGCTTTCTTT.

The chain combines TRBV27 with TRBJ1-2; TRBD1 aligns across 9 bases. The CDR3 sequence is 18 residues long. CDR1 and CDR2 from the germline V gene are MNHEY and SMNVEV (reference sequence). The trim removed 2 bases at V and 0 bases at J, leaving 10 bases unmatched. CDR3 protein: CASSLGAGTGLANYGYTF. CDR3 bases: TGTGCCAGCAGTTTAGGGGCCGGGACAGGGTTAGCTAACTATGGCTACACCTTC.

The V and J genes are TRBV19 and TRBJ1-6, with D maybe TRBD1 (5 bases). V lost 7 bases and J lost 8, with 12 bases in between. The germline gives CDR1 LNHDA, CDR2 SQIVND (reference sequence). The CDR3 sequence is 13 residues long. CDR3 DNA sequence: TGTGCCAGTACCCAGCGGGGGTATTCACCCCTCCACTTT. This gives the protein CASTQRGYSPLHF.

The V and J genes are TRBV28 and TRBJ2-7, with 12 bases that match TRBD2. Germline values: CDR1 MDHEN, CDR2 SYDVKM. With V trimmed by 5 bases and J by 6 bases, 11 bases remained unmatched. This CDR3 comprises 16 residues. CDR3 in DNA: TGTGCCAGCAGTCTGACTAGCGGGAGCCCTCATGGCGAGCAGTACTTC. Translated: CASSLTSGSPHGEQYF.

The J gene is TRBJ2-1, the V gene TRBV3-1 (or the pseudogene TRBV3-2), with a weak D call TRBD2 (6 bases). CDR1 and CDR2 from the germline V gene are LGHDT and YNNKEL (reference sequence). There are 15 residues in the CDR3. Trimming stripped 2 bases from V and 5 bases from J, with 13 bases between. The CDR3 DNA reads TGTGCCAGCAGCCAACCAGCGGGTTCAAACAATGAGCAGTTCTTC. This gives the protein CASSQPAGSNNEQFF.

This clone was observed a single time. The V gene is TRBV30, the J gene TRBJ1-2; D is undetermined. The CDR3 sequence is 13 residues long. Germline loops: CDR1 GTSNPN, CDR2 SVGIG (reference sequence). V was shortened by 3 bases and J by 5 bases, with 13 bases between the two germline ends. In DNA, the CDR3 is TGTGCCTGGAGAGGCAGTCGGGAGTATGGCTACACCTTC. Its protein is CAWRGSREYGYTF. The entire variable domain, with the rest obtained from reference TRBV30 and TRBJ1-2, is as follows: SQTIHQWPATLVQPVGSPLSLECTVEGTSNPNLYWYRQAAGRGLQLLFYSVGIGQISSEVPQNLSASRPQDRQFILSSKKLLLSDSGFYLCAWRGSREYGYTFGSGTRLTVV.

The chain recombines TRBV28 with TRBJ1-6; a weak D match, TRBD1 (6 bases). Per germline, CDR1 MDHEN and CDR2 SYDVKM. CDR3 size: 16 residues. Deletions cut 5 bases from V and 0 bases from J, with 11 bases between. In DNA form, the CDR3 reads TGTGCCAGCAGTGTCCACAGGGCCTCCTATAATTCACCCCTCCACTTT. This translates into CASSVHRASYNSPLHF.

To note about this clone: Distinct nucleotide sequences in the sample also encode this CDR3. This rearrangement joins TRBV4-1 to TRBJ1-3; no clear D gene. Per the germline V gene, CDR1 is MGHRA and CDR2 is YSYEKL. This CDR3 spans 17 amino acids. V lost 1 base and J lost 0, with 13 bases in between. The CDR3 DNA sequence: TGCGCCAGCAGCCAAGTGGCGGGCTTTCTCTCTGGAAACACCATATATTTT. This gives the protein CASSQVAGFLSGNTIYF.

This clone was picked up a small number of times. The chain has TRBV21-1 and TRBJ1-5; the D call in the table, TRBD1, was not verified against the DNA. TRBV21-1 has pseudogene status. This CDR3 region has 18 residues. CDR3 residues: CASSNLDRGKVRGQPQHF. The DNA for the CDR3 is TGTGCCAGCAGCAATTTGGACAGGGGGAAAGTTAGAGGTCAGCCCCAGCATTTT.

The chain couples TRBV10-3 to TRBJ2-1, with 10 bases matching TRBD2. Germline V gives CDR1 ENHRY, CDR2 SYGVKD. The CDR3 runs 15 residues. Germline trimming cut 7 bases from V and 5 bases from J; bases unmatched to any gene: 8. The CDR3 spells CAIKEREGQDNEQFF. The CDR3 nucleotides read TGTGCCATCAAGGAGCGGGAGGGCCAAGACAATGAGCAGTTCTTC.